These 25 T cell receptor beta chains were sequenced from one sample in a study of T cell repertoires in cytomegalovirus infection. TCRdb independently ran MiXCR on the reads; one entry per CDR3 protein. In the table there are just over 150,000 distinct CDR3 sequences, about a quarter of which are singletons. Sequencing was done on a sample of PBMCs. These receptors all stem from a human donor in good health (CMV status not recorded). Some clones in this sample may be carry-over from other donors' samples.

This clonotype was seen many times. The chain uses TRBV7-9 and TRBJ1-2, with 7 positions matching TRBD1. The germline gives CDR1 SEHNR, CDR2 FQNEAQ (reference sequence). This CDR3 has 15 amino acids. V dropped 3 bases and J dropped 3; count of bases not matched to a gene: 7. The CDR3 nucleotides read TGTGCCAGCAGCTTGCCGGGACAGCTAGACTATGGCTACACCTTC. This gives the protein CASSLPGQLDYGYTF. The full variable domain, its missing parts supplied by reference TRBV7-9 and TRBJ1-2, is DTGVSQNPRHKITKRGQNVTFRCDPISEHNRLYWYRQTLGQGPEFLTYFQNEAQLEKSRLLSDRFSAERPKGSFSTLEIQRTEQGDSAMYLCASSLPGQLDYGYTFGSGTRLTVV.

The table lists this clonotype with many counts. A junction end diverges from the germline sequence, so it may reflect a read error. This rearrangement joins TRBV7-2 to TRBJ2-7; D is perhaps TRBD1 or TRBD2 (5 bases each). CDR1 is SGHTA, CDR2 FQGNSA, per germline. The CDR3 length is 12 residues. CDR3 residues: CASSLEVGTRRF. The DNA of the CDR3 is TGTGCCAGCAGCTTAGAAGTGGGGACCCGACGGTTC.

This clonotype was seen a handful of times. In DNA, the CDR3 is TGTGCCAGCAGCGGGACGCAGGGAAACACCGGGGAGCTGTTTTTT. Translating it yields CASSGTQGNTGELFF. The chain joins TRBV2 to TRBJ2-2, with D possibly called TRBD1 or TRBD2 (5 bases each). The CDR3 runs to 15 residues. V shed 6 bases and J shed 2 bases, with 13 bases lying between them. Germline assignment: CDR1 SNHLY and CDR2 FYNNEI.

This clonotype was detected ten times or more. The chain links TRBV6-5 to TRBJ1-2; D may be TRBD1 (5 bases). Germline loops: CDR1 MNHEY, CDR2 SVGAGI. V was shortened by 2 bases and J by 7 bases, with 14 bases between the two germline ends. The CDR3 covers 14 residues. The CDR3 nucleotides are TGTGCCAGCAGTTACAGGGGTACGACCGTTGGCTACACCTTC. Translating it yields CASSYRGTTVGYTF.

This clonotype occurred once. The chain joins TRBV28 to TRBJ1-5, with unresolved D. The CDR3 covers 14 residues. Germline-derived CDR1 and CDR2 are MDHEN and SYDVKM. Trimming left V 6 bases short and J 0 bases short, with 9 bases between. As DNA, the CDR3 is TGTGCCAGCAGCCCCGACGGTAGCAATCAGCCCCAGCATTTT. Translating gives CASSPDGSNQPQHF. Looking up the rest from reference TRBV28 and TRBJ1-5 gives the full variable domain: DVKVTQSSRYLVKRTGEKVFLECVQDMDHENMFWYRQDPGLGLRLIYFSYDVKMKEKGDIPEGYSVSREKKERFSLILESASTNQTSMYLCASSPDGSNQPQHFGDGTRLSIL.

This sequence joins TRBV7-6 and TRBJ2-7; no clear D gene. This CDR3 spans 15 amino acids. V was cut by 1 base and J by 0 bases, with 10 bases left in between. The germline V gene has CDR1 SGHVS and CDR2 FNYEAQ. As DNA, the CDR3 is TGTGCCAGCAGCTTAGGAACGAGCCCCTCCTACGAGCAGTACTTC. It yields the protein CASSLGTSPSYEQYF.

This rearrangement joins TRBV12-3 or TRBV12-4 to TRBJ1-1; no firm D call. Trimming cost V 8 bases and J 0 bases, with 10 bases left between them. This CDR3 contains 13 residues. The CDR3 region is CASGDSLNTEAFF. In DNA, the CDR3 is TGTGCCAGCGGGGATAGCCTGAACACTGAAGCTTTCTTT.

Only a few counts were recorded for this clonotype. The rearrangement links TRBV28 to TRBJ1-2; maybe TRBD1 (6 bases). V was shortened by 1 base and J by 7 bases, with 16 bases between the two germline ends. Germline assignment: CDR1 MDHEN and CDR2 SYDVKM. The CDR3 runs 15 residues. CDR3 bases: TGTGCCAGCAGTTTATTCCGCTTACGGACAGTTGGCTACACCTTC. Amino acid sequence: CASSLFRLRTVGYTF.

There are many counts of this clonotype. The chain joins TRBV12-3 or TRBV12-4 to TRBJ1-2; 7 bases match TRBD1. This CDR3 region has 14 residues. With V trimmed by 6 bases and J by 4 bases, 8 bases remained unmatched. The CDR3 loop is CASSSDRVPYGYTF. In nucleotides, the CDR3 is TGTGCCAGCAGCTCTGACAGGGTCCCCTATGGCTACACCTTC.

This clonotype was found many times. The chain employs TRBV7-2 and TRBJ1-2; D unclear. Per germline, CDR1 SGHTA and CDR2 FQGNSA. There are 14 residues in the CDR3. The V gene lost 0 bases and the J gene lost 0 bases, with 5 bases spanning the gap. The CDR3 DNA follows: TGTGCCAGCAGCTTAGCGGCGACTAACTATGGCTACACCTTC. Its protein is CASSLAATNYGYTF.

As to this clonotype: Here the CDR3 omits its conserved ending phenylalanine or tryptophan, so a read error is the likely source. The chain joins TRBV7-2 to TRBJ2-2; D remains ambiguous. The CDR3 totals 15 residues. Germline V gene data show CDR1 as SGHTA and CDR2 as FQGNSA. Trimming took 10 bases from V and 1 from J, leaving 16 bases between them. The CDR3 DNA follows: TGTGCCATCATCTTAGGGTCGCAGAACACCGGGGAGCTGTTTCTT. Translated, it gives CAIILGSQNTGELFL.

The rearrangement joins TRBV2 to TRBJ2-1; D gene unclear. V lost 7 bases to trimming and J lost 5 bases, with 3 bases between them. This CDR3 spans 10 amino acids. In germline, CDR1 is SNHLY, CDR2 FYNNEI. For the CDR3, the DNA is TGTGCCAGCAATAACAATGAGCAGTTCTTC. This sequence encodes CASNNNEQFF.

This clonotype was seen a handful of times. The gene calls are TRBV7-2 and TRBJ2-5; no reliable D call. Germline V gene data show CDR1 as SGHTA and CDR2 as FQGNSA. This CDR3 has 15 amino acids. Trimming took 1 base from V and 2 from J, leaving 11 bases between them. In nucleotides, the CDR3 is TGTGCCAGCAGCTTAGGAGGCAGTCGGCAAGAGACCCAGTACTTC. This gives the protein CASSLGGSRQETQYF. Looking up the rest from reference TRBV7-2 and TRBJ2-5 gives the full variable domain: GAGVSQSPSNKVTEKGKDVELRCDPISGHTALYWYRQSLGQGLEFLIYFQGNSAPDKSGLPSDRFSAERTGGSVSTLTIQRTQQEDSAVYLCASSLGGSRQETQYFGPGTRLLVL.

There are a few counts of this clonotype. The chain employs TRBV7-3 and TRBJ1-6; no firm D call. The ends were cut back, 5 bases at V and 7 bases at J, with 12 bases in the middle. This CDR3 has 14 amino acids. Germline V lookup: CDR1 SGHTA, CDR2 FQGTGA. DNA of the CDR3: TGTGCCAGCAGCAAAGCGGGCGAGAATTCACCCCTCCACTTT. As protein: CASSKAGENSPLHF.

This clonotype was observed a few times. This chain connects TRBV27 to TRBJ2-7; the D gene is possibly TRBD1 (6 bases). Germline CDR1 MNHEY, CDR2 SMNVEV (reference sequence). The CDR3 has 16 residues. Trimming removed 5 bases at V and 3 bases at J, with 20 bases between. This CDR3 is CASSLSRTVPYYEQYF. The DNA of the CDR3 is TGTGCCAGCAGTCTCAGCCGGACAGTACCTTACTACGAGCAGTACTTC.

By its share, this clonotype is medium-sized. The genes are TRBV29-1 and TRBJ1-6, with D unresolved. CDR1 is SQVTM, CDR2 ANQGSEA, per germline. V lost 7 bases and J lost 4, with 8 bases in between. The CDR3 has 12 amino acids. The DNA for the CDR3 is TGCAGCGCTGGGGAGTATAATTCACCCCTCCACTTT. This encodes CSAGEYNSPLHF.

This clonotype was seen only a few times. This chain links TRBV7-9 with TRBJ2-2; TRBD2 aligns across 7 bases. Germline CDR1 is SEHNR and CDR2 is FQNEAQ (reference sequence). The CDR3 loop spans 14 amino acids. J gave up 7 bases and V 5 bases, and 7 bases lay outside the gene matches. The CDR3 sequence is CASSREGRGGELFF. CDR3 sequence (DNA): TGTGCCAGCAGCAGGGAGGGCCGCGGCGGGGAGCTGTTTTTT.

This clonotype was observed a handful of times. The chain has TRBV3-1 and TRBJ2-7, with 8 positions matching TRBD1. The ends lost 3 bases at V and 3 bases at J; junction bases unmatched: 7. The germline V gene encodes CDR1 LGHDT and CDR2 YNNKEL (reference sequence). The CDR3 runs 15 residues. For the CDR3, the DNA is TGTGCCAGCAGCCACTTGGGACAGGCTTACTACGAGCAGTACTTC. It encodes CASSHLGQAYYEQYF.

Comment on this clonotype: This could be a read error, since a much larger clone is one nucleotide away. The chain couples TRBV6-5 to TRBJ2-3; 10 positions agree with TRBD2. Germline loops: CDR1 MNHEY, CDR2 SVGAGI. CDR3 length: 18 residues. CDR3 coding DNA: TGTGCCAGCAGTTACTCTAGCGGGGGGCGTGCTAGCACAGTTACGCAGTATTTT. Translating it yields CASSYSSGGRASTVTQYF.

The V call is TRBV5-4, the J call TRBJ2-7; D gene unclear. The germline V and J ends were trimmed by 3 bases and 4 bases, with 14 bases remaining between them. The germline gives CDR1 SGHNT, CDR2 YYREEE (reference sequence). The CDR3 consists of 14 residues. CDR3 coding DNA: TGTGCCAGCAGCTCCCACGCGGCTCCGTACGAGCAGTACTTC. Amino acid sequence: CASSSHAAPYEQYF.

Ten or more counts support this clonotype. V and J are TRBV28 and TRBJ2-3; TRBD2 matches 8 bases. There are 16 residues in the CDR3. V lost 5 bases and J lost 4; bases outside the gene matches: 11. Germline V gene lookup returns CDR1 MDHEN and CDR2 SYDVKM. This CDR3 reads CASSPPASGLSDTQYF. The CDR3 coding sequence is TGTGCCAGCAGTCCACCCGCTAGCGGGTTGTCAGATACGCAGTATTTT.

This clonotype was picked up one time. The chain joins TRBV20-1 to TRBJ2-1; D gene unclear. This CDR3 has 14 residues. The V and J ends lost 6 bases and 3 bases respectively, with 15 bases between them. The germline V gene encodes CDR1 DFQATT and CDR2 SNEGSKA (reference sequence). The CDR3 coding sequence is TGCAGTGCCCCCCCGGGTTGGAACTACAATGAGCAGTTCTTC. The encoded protein is CSAPPGWNYNEQFF.

This rearrangement joins TRBV5-6 to TRBJ2-2; 7 bases map to TRBD1. The V gene's germline CDR1 is SGHDT and CDR2 YYEEEE. The CDR3 runs to 14 residues. J was trimmed by 6 bases and V by 4 bases; bases with no gene match: 6. CDR3 protein: CASSAGGFAGELFF. The CDR3 DNA reads as TGTGCCAGCAGCGCAGGGGGTTTTGCCGGGGAGCTGTTTTTT.

In its sample, this clonotype was seen many times. The J gene is TRBJ2-3, the V gene TRBV7-6; 11 bases align to TRBD2. V lost 5 bases to trimming and J lost 3 bases; unmatched junction nucleotides: 13. The CDR3 is 18 amino acids. The germline V gene has CDR1 SGHVS and CDR2 FNYEAQ. CDR3 residues: CASSKSLPLAGDTDTQYF. The CDR3 coding sequence is TGTGCCAGCAGCAAATCACTCCCACTAGCGGGAGATACAGATACGCAGTATTTT.

This clonotype was observed at least ten times. The chain employs TRBV7-2 and TRBJ2-7, with TRBD2 matching over 12 bases. Trimming cost V 5 bases and J 2 bases; bases outside gene matches: 4. The CDR3 extends over 15 amino acids. Germline assignment: CDR1 SGHTA and CDR2 FQGNSA. In DNA form, the CDR3 reads TGTGCCAGCAGCCCTACTAGCGGGGGGACCTACGAGCAGTACTTC. It codes for CASSPTSGGTYEQYF.